In this sample, the clone carrying this T cell receptor (beta chain) turned up a few times. This entry is derived from a study of blood T cell repertoires in COVID-19. Study in general: Acute-phase and convalescent COVID-19 samples originated in the United States, Italy and Spain. Sample material is recorded as cDNA or gDNA derived from T cells, B-cell-depleted T cells, or PBMCs.

Clones were sequenced by immunoSEQ multiplex PCR, and TCRdb holds only the in-frame ones, with some missing. The table lists 56,000 or so clones, around 88% of them singletons. Per the germline V gene, CDR1 is SNHLY and CDR2 is FYNNEI. The CDR3 runs to 13 residues. V lost 4 bases to trimming and J lost 3 bases; unmatched junction nucleotides: 1. The V call is TRBV2, the J call TRBJ2-7, with 9 positions matching TRBD1. This TCR was recovered from an elderly woman with active COVID-19. Material for sequencing was peripheral blood. The CDR3 nucleotides read TGTGCCAGCAGTGGGACAGGGGACTACGAGCAGTACTTC. The encoded protein is CASSGTGDYEQYF. Supplemented by reference TRBV2 and TRBJ2-7, the full variable domain reads EPEVTQTPSHQVTQMGQEVILRCVPISNHLYFYWYRQILGQKVEFLVSFYNNEISEKSEIFDDQFSVERPDGSNFTLKIRSTKLEDSAMYFCASSGTGDYEQYFGPGTRLTVT.